Following are 18 T cell receptor beta chains from one sample sequenced in a study of shared clonotypes between healthy human individuals. The data were produced by immunoSEQ multiplex PCR, yet TCRdb's version contains in-frame clones alone and is incomplete. Of around 330,000 clones in the sample, around 74% were seen once. Sequences were obtained from memory CD4+ T cells sorted from blood. The subset: CD45RA-negative fraction. The origin of the receptors is a man younger than 45 in good health.

This chain links TRBV6-5 with TRBJ2-2, with D unresolved. Per germline, CDR1 MNHEY and CDR2 SVGAGI. The V gene lost 0 bases and the J gene lost 1 base, with 6 bases spanning the gap. The CDR3 is 15 amino acids. DNA of the CDR3: TGTGCCAGCAGTTACTCTTCTAGGAACACCGGGGAGCTGTTTTTT. This translates into CASSYSSRNTGELFF.

This clone came up a few times. The gene calls are TRBV18 and TRBJ2-7, with D possibly being TRBD2 (5 bases). The CDR3 contains 15 residues. Germline V lookup: CDR1 KGHSH, CDR2 LQKENI. V lost 3 bases to trimming and J lost 4 bases, with 16 bases between them. CDR3 sequence (DNA): TGTGCCAGCTCACCGGGGTCATCAAGGGAGTACGAGCAGTACTTC. Amino acid sequence: CASSPGSSREYEQYF.

The V and J genes are TRBV25-1 and TRBJ2-1; 7 bases are a match to TRBD1. This CDR3 is 17 amino acids long. The V segment lost 2 bases and the J segment 4 bases; nucleotides outside the gene matches: 11. Germline loops: CDR1 MGHDK, CDR2 SYGVNS. The CDR3 DNA sequence: TGTGCCAGCAGTGAAAATTCGGCGACAGGGTTTTACAATGAGCAGTTCTTC. This encodes CASSENSATGFYNEQFF. Full variable domain (rest looked up from reference TRBV25-1 and TRBJ2-1): EADIYQTPRYLVIGTGKKITLECSQTMGHDKMYWYQQDPGMELHLIHYSYGVNSTEKGDLSSESTVSRIRTEHFPLTLESARPSHTSQYLCASSENSATGFYNEQFFGPGTRLTVL.

This chain joins TRBV5-5 and TRBJ2-7, with D unresolved. The CDR3 spans 15 residues. The V end was cut by 7 bases, the J end by 3 bases, with 20 bases between. The germline CDR1 and CDR2 sequences are SGHKS and YYEKEE (reference sequence). CDR3 nucleotides: TGTGCCAGCTACCCGGCGCAAGCTGGCGTCTACGAGCAGTACTTC. Translating it yields CASYPAQAGVYEQYF.

In its sample, this clone was seen a few times. The gene calls are TRBV6-1 and TRBJ1-1; D is unclear. This CDR3 has 11 residues. Germline V gives CDR1 MNHNS, CDR2 SASEGT. The V end was cut by 5 bases, the J end by 7 bases, with 8 bases between. The CDR3 region is CASSSRSEAFF. For the CDR3, the DNA is TGTGCCAGCAGTTCCCGCAGTGAAGCTTTCTTT.

The chain is built from TRBV15 and TRBJ2-7; TRBD2 is a possible D gene (6 bases). The germline gives CDR1 LNHNV, CDR2 YYDKDF (reference sequence). V was clipped by 1 base and J by 2 bases, with 9 bases between them. The CDR3 spans 14 residues. The CDR3 loop reads CATSRGGVAYEQYF. CDR3 coding DNA: TGTGCCACCAGCAGAGGGGGGGTAGCCTACGAGCAGTACTTC.

The rearrangement links TRBV6-5 to TRBJ2-5; weak D call: TRBD2 (6 bases). Germline-derived CDR1 and CDR2 are MNHEY and SVGAGI. This CDR3 is built from 16 residues. The V gene lost 0 bases and the J gene lost 2 bases, with 13 bases spanning the gap. CDR3: CASSYSGGRQQETQYF. CDR3 bases: TGTGCCAGCAGTTACTCGGGAGGTCGCCAGCAAGAGACCCAGTACTTC.

The chain recombines TRBV28 with TRBJ2-7; tentative D call: TRBD1 (6 bases). From germline, CDR1 is MDHEN and CDR2 SYDVKM. Trimming pared 5 bases from V and 1 base from J, leaving 24 bases between. The CDR3 spans 18 residues. The DNA of the CDR3 is TGTGCCAGCAGTCCGAGGACAGTCCTCGGCCTTTTATCCTACGAGCAGTACTTC. It yields the protein CASSPRTVLGLLSYEQYF. Supplemented by reference TRBV28 and TRBJ2-7, the full variable domain reads DVKVTQSSRYLVKRTGEKVFLECVQDMDHENMFWYRQDPGLGLRLIYFSYDVKMKEKGDIPEGYSVSREKKERFSLILESASTNQTSMYLCASSPRTVLGLLSYEQYFGPGTRLTVT.

Comment on this clone: Other nucleotide sequences from this sample produce the same CDR3. This chain joins TRBV7-9 and TRBJ2-2; tentatively, D is TRBD2 (5 bases). The CDR3 spans 15 residues. CDR1 is SEHNR, CDR2 FQNEAQ, per germline (reference sequence). V was pared by 1 base and J by 0 bases, with 6 bases between. CDR3 sequence: CASSLVATNTGELFF. The CDR3 bases are TGTGCCAGCAGCTTAGTAGCGACGAACACCGGGGAGCTGTTTTTT.

The chain recombines TRBV6-1 with TRBJ1-3; TRBD1 agrees at 10 bases. The germline CDR1 and CDR2 sequences are MNHNS and SASEGT. V shed 9 bases, J shed 2 bases, and the junction held 4 bases outside the gene matches. The length of the CDR3 is 14 residues. The CDR3 protein is CASLGTGAGNTIYF. The CDR3 bases are TGTGCCAGTCTCGGGACAGGGGCTGGAAACACCATATATTTT.

J is TRBJ1-4 and V is TRBV10-3, with 8 bases that match TRBD1. This CDR3 has 15 residues. The germline CDR1 and CDR2 sequences are ENHRY and SYGVKD. The ends lost 2 bases at V and 4 bases at J; junction bases unmatched: 3. Here the CDR3 DNA reads TGTGCCATCAGTGAGCAACAGGGGGATAATGAAAAACTGTTTTTT. Translating gives CAISEQQGDNEKLFF.

This clone appeared once. The rearrangement joins TRBV29-1 to TRBJ1-2; 9 bases align to TRBD1. The length of the CDR3 is 14 residues. Germline assignment: CDR1 SQVTM and CDR2 ANQGSEA. V shed 7 bases, J shed 6 bases, and the junction held 12 bases outside the gene matches. The CDR3 DNA sequence: TGCAGCGCCTCGCACCGGGGACAGGGAAATGGCTACACCTTC. Its translation: CSASHRGQGNGYTF.

The chain recombines TRBV2 with TRBJ2-5, with 16 bases aligning to TRBD2. V trimming: 6 bases; J trimming: 5 bases; junction bases outside the gene matches: 12. The germline V gene encodes CDR1 SNHLY and CDR2 FYNNEI. CDR3 length: 18 amino acids. CDR3 protein: CASRRGTSGRAGLETQYF. CDR3 DNA sequence: TGTGCCAGCAGGCGGGGGACTAGCGGGAGGGCGGGTCTGGAGACCCAGTACTTC.

The V call is TRBV7-6, the J call TRBJ2-2, with 10 positions matching TRBD2. This CDR3 is built from 16 residues. V lost 5 bases, J lost 3 bases, and 6 bases stayed unmatched. Germline V gene sequence: CDR1 SGHVS, CDR2 FNYEAQ. CDR3 bases: TGTGCCAGCAGCCCCATAGCGGGAGGTCACACCGGGGAGCTGTTTTTT. Its protein product is CASSPIAGGHTGELFF.

V usage is TRBV25-1 and J usage is TRBJ2-1; 8 nucleotides match TRBD2. J was trimmed by 7 bases and V by 2 bases; bases with no gene match: 7. The CDR3 is 15 residues long. Germline V lookup: CDR1 MGHDK, CDR2 SYGVNS. CDR3 sequence: CASSEPGGPGNEQFF. The DNA for the CDR3 is TGTGCCAGCAGTGAACCGGGGGGGCCTGGGAATGAGCAGTTCTTC.

The chain employs TRBV1 and TRBJ1-2. TRBV1 is termed a pseudogene. The CDR3 spans 16 residues. DNA of the CDR3: TGCACCAGCAGAAAGGTACGTTGGCGAAAGACCTATGGCTACACCTTC. Protein product: CTSRKVRWRKTYGYTF.

V gene TRBV2 combines with J gene TRBJ1-2, with 7 bases aligning to TRBD1. V trimming: 4 bases; J trimming: 4 bases; junction bases outside the gene matches: 3. This CDR3 is 13 amino acids long. Germline V CDR1 and CDR2: SNHLY, FYNNEI. CDR3 DNA sequence: TGTGCCAGCAGTGGACAGGGCACCTATGGCTACACCTTC. Protein: CASSGQGTYGYTF.

The J gene is TRBJ1-4, the V gene TRBV28; 10 bases are shared with TRBD1. The CDR3 runs to 16 residues. V was pared by 6 bases and J by 7 bases, with 11 bases of the junction left unmatched. CDR1 and CDR2 (germline): MDHEN, SYDVKM. The chain's CDR3 is CASSPGTGAFGEKLFF. The DNA for the CDR3 is TGTGCCAGCAGCCCCGGGACAGGGGCGTTCGGTGAAAAACTGTTTTTT.